Listed below are T cell receptor beta chains from one sample, sequenced in a study of cytomegalovirus exposure and HLA in healthy donors. The repertoire was sequenced with immunoSEQ multiplex PCR; TCRdb's copy has only in-frame clones and lacks some. The listing contains 140,000 to 150,000 clones. Material for sequencing was PBMCs. The receptors were gathered from a male donor in good health and CMV-seronegative. Each CDR3 is given with its conserved first and last residue. D genes are given only for firm matches.

v_gene	d_gene	j_gene	CDR3aa	CDR3nt
TRBV6-5	NA	TRBJ2-7	CASSYFGQPGGYEQYF	TGTGCCAGCAGTTACTTTGGACAACCCGGGGGTTACGAGCAGTACTTC
TRBV30	NA	TRBJ1-4	CASTGGNEKLFF	TGTGCCTCGACAGGAGGAAATGAAAAACTGTTTTTT
TRBV29-1	TRBD2	TRBJ2-1	CSVEGLAGVGEQFF	TGCAGCGTTGAGGGGCTAGCGGGAGTTGGTGAGCAGTTCTTC
TRBV2	NA	TRBJ2-7	CASIRDGAGSSPYEQYF	TGTGCCAGCATAAGGGATGGGGCGGGGTCAAGCCCCTACGAGCAGTACTTC
TRBV7-9	TRBD1	TRBJ2-7	CASSPPWGQGGGEQYF	TGTGCCAGCAGTCCTCCCTGGGGACAGGGGGGAGGCGAGCAGTACTTC
TRBV5-1	TRBD1	TRBJ1-5	CASSPAGGRQPQHF	TGCGCCAGCAGCCCGGCAGGGGGCAGGCAGCCCCAGCATTTT
TRBV7-9	TRBD1	TRBJ1-1	CASSFITGGNTEAFF	TGTGCCAGCAGCTTCATTACAGGGGGGAACACTGAAGCTTTCTTT
TRBV18	NA	TRBJ1-1	CASINLANTEAFF	TGTGCCAGCATAAATCTGGCGAACACTGAAGCTTTCTTT
TRBV7-9	TRBD1	TRBJ1-2	CASSLDRQGPYGYTF	TGTGCCAGCAGCTTAGACAGACAGGGCCCCTATGGCTACACCTTC
TRBV27	TRBD2	TRBJ2-7	CASSLYPPPTSGRAGEQYF	TGTGCCAGCAGTTTATACCCCCCTCCGACTAGCGGGAGGGCCGGCGAGCAGTACTTC
TRBV19	TRBD1	TRBJ1-2	CASSQRGNRGAGTEAYGYTF	TGTGCCAGTAGTCAGCGGGGGAACAGAGGGGCCGGGACAGAGGCGTATGGCTACACCTTC
TRBV18	TRBD2	TRBJ2-7	CASSASFPGLAAYEQYF	TGTGCCAGCTCAGCGTCATTCCCGGGACTAGCGGCCTACGAGCAGTACTTC
TRBV10-3	NA	TRBJ2-7	CAIGAGPGEQYF	TGTGCCATCGGGGCGGGACCGGGGGAGCAGTACTTC
TRBV11-2	NA	TRBJ1-1	CASSLSPRRSFPEAFF	TGTGCCAGCAGCTTGTCACCCAGGAGGAGCTTTCCTGAAGCTTTCTTT
TRBV28	NA	TRBJ1-1	CASHLGAGVTDTEAFF	TGTGCCAGCCATCTTGGGGCAGGGGTGACAGACACTGAAGCTTTCTTT
TRBV14	NA	TRBJ1-2	CASSLNRDYGYTF	TGTGCCAGCAGCTTGAACAGGGACTATGGCTACACCTTC
TRBV28	NA	TRBJ2-2	CASSHAGPHYTGELFF	TGTGCCAGCAGCCACGCGGGGCCACACTACACCGGGGAGCTGTTTTTT
TRBV9	TRBD1	TRBJ1-2	CASSAVQGARGYTF	TGTGCCAGCAGCGCCGTACAGGGGGCTCGCGGCTACACCTTC
TRBV6-5	NA	TRBJ1-2	CASSYSPGGSGYTF	TGTGCCAGCAGTTACAGTCCCGGGGGTTCTGGCTACACCTTC
TRBV6-1	NA	TRBJ2-7	CASTLDRSGGYEQYF	TGTGCCAGCACTTTGGACAGGAGCGGGGGCTACGAGCAGTACTTC
TRBV5-6	NA	TRBJ1-4	CASSFVRDEKLFF	TGTGCCAGCAGCTTCGTCCGCGATGAAAAACTGTTTTTT
TRBV30	TRBD1	TRBJ1-1	CAWSPWDRGNTEAFF	TGTGCCTGGAGTCCGTGGGACAGGGGGAACACTGAAGCTTTCTTT
TRBV19	NA	TRBJ1-2	CASSTAGLGLGGGYTF	TGTGCCAGTAGTACAGCGGGACTCGGTTTAGGGGGTGGCTACACCTTC
TRBV14	TRBD2	TRBJ2-1	CASSGALAGGPHNEQFF	TGTGCCAGCAGCGGGGCGCTAGCGGGAGGGCCTCATAATGAGCAGTTCTTC
TRBV29-1	TRBD1	TRBJ2-3	CSVAGGTDTQYF	TGCAGCGTTGCAGGGGGAACAGATACGCAGTATTTT
TRBV5-1	TRBD1	TRBJ2-5	CASSKGAETQYF	TGCGCCAGCAGTAAGGGGGCAGAAACCCAGTACTTC
TRBV5-1	NA	TRBJ1-1	CASSLEVGDTEAFF	TGCGCCAGCAGCTTGGAAGTAGGGGACACTGAAGCTTTCTTT
TRBV6-6	NA	TRBJ1-2	CASSYSGQDYGYTF	TGTGCCAGCAGTTACTCGGGCCAGGACTATGGCTACACCTTC
TRBV6-1	NA	TRBJ1-1	CASSTNTEAFF	TGTGCCAGCTCAACTAACACTGAAGCTTTCTTT
TRBV25-1	NA	TRBJ1-2	CASSDYRENYGYTF	TGTGCCAGCAGTGATTACAGGGAGAACTATGGCTACACCTTC
TRBV14	NA	TRBJ1-2	CASSQWDLAPRRLDNYGYTF	TGTGCCAGCAGCCAATGGGACCTGGCGCCACGCCGACTAGATAACTATGGCTACACCTTC
TRBV30	TRBD1	TRBJ1-2	CAWSDRGDYGYTF	TGTGCCTGGAGTGACAGGGGGGACTATGGCTACACCTTC